The clone carrying this TCR beta chain is labeled medium-sized. The CDR3 is 14 amino acids. Germline CDR1 and CDR2: MNHNS and SASEGT. V gave up 4 bases and J gave up 4 bases, with 11 bases separating them. Method: immunoSEQ multiplex PCR; TCRdb's copy keeps in-frame clones and lacks some. The profile covers about 26,000 clones, with 85% appearing a single time and 6.5% to 8% taken by the ten largest. The data stem from a study of control samples from healthy donors and cancer patients. What was sequenced was PBMCs. The chain employs TRBV6-1 and TRBJ2-1; possibly TRBD2 for D (6 bases). This clonotype was obtained from a woman aged 60 to 75 with head and neck cancer. The chain's CDR3 is CASSVAAAYNEQFF. Here the CDR3 DNA reads TGTGCCAGCAGTGTAGCGGCAGCTTACAATGAGCAGTTCTTC.